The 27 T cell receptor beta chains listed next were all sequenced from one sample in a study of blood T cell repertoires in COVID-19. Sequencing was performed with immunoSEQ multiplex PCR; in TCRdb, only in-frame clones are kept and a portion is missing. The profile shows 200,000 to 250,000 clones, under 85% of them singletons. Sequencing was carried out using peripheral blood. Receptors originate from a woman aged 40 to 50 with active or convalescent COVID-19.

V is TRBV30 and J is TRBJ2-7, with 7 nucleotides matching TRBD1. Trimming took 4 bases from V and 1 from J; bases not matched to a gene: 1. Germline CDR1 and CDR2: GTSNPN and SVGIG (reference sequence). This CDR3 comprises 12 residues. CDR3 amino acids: CAWTGQSYEQYF. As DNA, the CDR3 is TGTGCCTGGACGGGACAGTCCTACGAGCAGTACTTC.

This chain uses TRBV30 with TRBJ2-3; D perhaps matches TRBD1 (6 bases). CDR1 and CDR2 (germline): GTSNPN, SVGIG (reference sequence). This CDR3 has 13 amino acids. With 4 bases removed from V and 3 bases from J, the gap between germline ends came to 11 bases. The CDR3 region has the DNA TGTGCCTGGAAGCCTAGGGGGACAGATACGCAGTATTTT. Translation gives CAWKPRGTDTQYF.

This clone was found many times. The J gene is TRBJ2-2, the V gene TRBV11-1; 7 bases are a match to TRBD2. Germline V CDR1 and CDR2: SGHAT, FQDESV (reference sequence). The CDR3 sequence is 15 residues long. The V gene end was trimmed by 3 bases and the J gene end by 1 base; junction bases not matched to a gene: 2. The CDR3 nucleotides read TGTGCCAGCAGCTTCGCTAGCGGGAACACCGGGGAGCTGTTTTTT. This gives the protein CASSFASGNTGELFF.

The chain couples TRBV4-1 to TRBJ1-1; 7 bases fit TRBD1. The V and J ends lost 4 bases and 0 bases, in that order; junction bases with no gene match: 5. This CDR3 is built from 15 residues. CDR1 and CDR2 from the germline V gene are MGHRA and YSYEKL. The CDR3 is CASSPRDSLNTEAFF. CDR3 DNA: TGCGCCAGCAGCCCTAGGGACAGCTTGAACACTGAAGCTTTCTTT.

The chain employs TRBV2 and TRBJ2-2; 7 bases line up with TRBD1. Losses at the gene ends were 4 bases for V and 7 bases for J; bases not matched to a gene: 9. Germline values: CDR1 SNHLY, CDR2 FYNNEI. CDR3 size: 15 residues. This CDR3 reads CASSGQGGGRGELFF. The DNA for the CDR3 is TGTGCCAGCAGTGGACAGGGCGGAGGACGCGGGGAGCTGTTTTTT.

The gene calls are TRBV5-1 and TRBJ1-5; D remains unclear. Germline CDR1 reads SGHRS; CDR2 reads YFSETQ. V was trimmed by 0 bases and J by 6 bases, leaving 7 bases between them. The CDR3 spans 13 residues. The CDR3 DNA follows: TGCGCCAGCAGCTTGGATCAGGCTCAGCCCCAGCATTTT. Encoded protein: CASSLDQAQPQHF.

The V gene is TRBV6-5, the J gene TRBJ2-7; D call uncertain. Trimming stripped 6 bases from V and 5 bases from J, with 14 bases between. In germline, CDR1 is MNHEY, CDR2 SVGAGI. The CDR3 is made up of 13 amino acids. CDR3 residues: CASRASFPHEQYV. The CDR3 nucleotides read TGTGCCAGCAGAGCCTCTTTTCCCCACGAGCAGTACGTC.

The CDR3 region has the DNA TGTGCCAGCAGAACACAGGGGGCGGACTATGGCTACACCTTC. As protein: CASRTQGADYGYTF. The chain joins TRBV28 to TRBJ1-2, with TRBD1 matching over 9 bases. The CDR3 runs 14 residues. Germline CDR1 is MDHEN and CDR2 is SYDVKM. V lost 6 bases to trimming and J lost 3 bases; unmatched junction nucleotides: 5.

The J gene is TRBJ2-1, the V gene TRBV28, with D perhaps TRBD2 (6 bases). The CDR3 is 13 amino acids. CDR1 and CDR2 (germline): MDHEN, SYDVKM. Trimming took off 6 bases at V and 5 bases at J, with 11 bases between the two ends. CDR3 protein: CASRRAGNNEQFF. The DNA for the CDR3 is TGTGCCAGCAGAAGGGCGGGAAACAATGAGCAGTTCTTC. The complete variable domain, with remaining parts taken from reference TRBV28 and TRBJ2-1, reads DVKVTQSSRYLVKRTGEKVFLECVQDMDHENMFWYRQDPGLGLRLIYFSYDVKMKEKGDIPEGYSVSREKKERFSLILESASTNQTSMYLCASRRAGNNEQFFGPGTRLTVL.

CDR3 region: CASSASGLQETQYF. The CDR3 bases are TGTGCCAGCAGCGCCTCGGGACTCCAAGAGACCCAGTACTTC. V gene TRBV5-4 combines with J gene TRBJ2-5; D is possibly TRBD2 (6 bases). CDR3 length equals 14 residues. CDR1 is SGHNT and CDR2 is YYREEE in the germline V gene (reference sequence). Trimming took off 4 bases at V and 1 base at J, with 11 bases between the two ends. The full variable domain, with the rest looked up from reference TRBV5-4 and TRBJ2-5, is ETGVTQSPTHLIKTRGQQVTLRCSSQSGHNTVSWYQQALGQGPQFIFQYYREEENGRGNFPPRFSGLQFPNYSSELNVNALELDDSALYLCASSASGLQETQYFGPGTRLLVL.

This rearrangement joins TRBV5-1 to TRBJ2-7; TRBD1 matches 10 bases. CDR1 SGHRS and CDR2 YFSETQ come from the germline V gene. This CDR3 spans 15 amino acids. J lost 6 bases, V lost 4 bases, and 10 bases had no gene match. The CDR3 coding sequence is TGCGCCAGCAGCGCGCGGACAGGGGGATTAAGCGAGCAGTACTTC. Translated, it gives CASSARTGGLSEQYF.

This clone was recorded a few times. Here the CDR3 reads CASIRESTGELFF. The CDR3 bases are TGTGCCAGCATCCGGGAATCCACCGGGGAGCTGTTTTTT. The genes are TRBV28 and TRBJ2-2; possible D gene TRBD2, 5 bases. Germline loops: CDR1 MDHEN, CDR2 SYDVKM. V was shortened by 7 bases and J by 4 bases, with 10 bases between the two germline ends. The CDR3 consists of 13 residues.

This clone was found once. This chain's CDR3 is CASTERCTQYF. The CDR3 DNA reads TGTGCCAGCACCGAGAGATGCACGCAGTATTTT. V gene TRBV6-4 combines with J gene TRBJ2-3; D is undetermined. CDR3 length: 11 residues. Germline V lookup: CDR1 MRHNA, CDR2 SNTAGT. Trimming stripped 7 bases from V and 9 bases from J, with 11 bases between.

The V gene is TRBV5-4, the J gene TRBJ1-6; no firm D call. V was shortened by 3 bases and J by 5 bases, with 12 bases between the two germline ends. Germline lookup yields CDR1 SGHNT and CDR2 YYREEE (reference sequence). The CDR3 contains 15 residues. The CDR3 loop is CASSSAGGNNSPLHF. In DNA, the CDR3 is TGTGCCAGCAGCTCGGCGGGCGGAAATAATTCACCCCTCCACTTT.

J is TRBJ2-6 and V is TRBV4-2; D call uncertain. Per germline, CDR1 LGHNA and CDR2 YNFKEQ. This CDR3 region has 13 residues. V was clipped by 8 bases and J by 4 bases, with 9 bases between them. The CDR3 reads CASHRRGANVLTF. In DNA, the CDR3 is TGTGCCAGCCACCGGCGGGGGGCCAACGTCCTGACTTTC.

The CDR3 DNA is TGTGCCAGCACCGGAGGGAACTATGGCTACACCTTC. Encoded protein: CASTGGNYGYTF. The chain joins TRBV6-5 to TRBJ1-2; D gene ambiguous. The germline V gene encodes CDR1 MNHEY and CDR2 SVGAGI. Trimming took 7 bases from V and 2 from J, leaving 8 bases between them. This CDR3 comprises 12 residues.

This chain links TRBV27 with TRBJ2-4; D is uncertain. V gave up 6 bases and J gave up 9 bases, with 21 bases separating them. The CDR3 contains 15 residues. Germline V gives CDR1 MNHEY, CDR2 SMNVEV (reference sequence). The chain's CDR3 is CASSLSRGGNTIQYF. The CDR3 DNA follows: TGTGCCAGCAGCCTCTCCCGCGGCGGTAACACCATTCAGTACTTC.

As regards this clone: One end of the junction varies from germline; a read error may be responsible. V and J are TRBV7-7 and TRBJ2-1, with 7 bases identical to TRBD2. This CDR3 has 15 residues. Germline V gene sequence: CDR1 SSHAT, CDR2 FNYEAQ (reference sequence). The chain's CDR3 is CASSLAWGGGDEQFF. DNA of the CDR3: TGTGCTAGCAGCTTAGCGTGGGGGGGTGGCGATGAGCAGTTCTTC.

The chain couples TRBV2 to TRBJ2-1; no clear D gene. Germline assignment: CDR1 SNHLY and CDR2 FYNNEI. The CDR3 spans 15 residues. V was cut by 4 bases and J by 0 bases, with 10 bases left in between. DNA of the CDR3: TGTGCCAGCAGTGTCTCGCCGGGCTCCTACAATGAGCAGTTCTTC. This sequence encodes CASSVSPGSYNEQFF.

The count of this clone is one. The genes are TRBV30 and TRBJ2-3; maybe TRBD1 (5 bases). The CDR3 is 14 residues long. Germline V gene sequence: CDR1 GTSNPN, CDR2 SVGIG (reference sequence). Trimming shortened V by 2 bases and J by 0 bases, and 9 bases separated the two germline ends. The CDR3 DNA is TGTGCCTGGAGTCCCGGACACAGCACAGATACGCAGTATTTT. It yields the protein CAWSPGHSTDTQYF.

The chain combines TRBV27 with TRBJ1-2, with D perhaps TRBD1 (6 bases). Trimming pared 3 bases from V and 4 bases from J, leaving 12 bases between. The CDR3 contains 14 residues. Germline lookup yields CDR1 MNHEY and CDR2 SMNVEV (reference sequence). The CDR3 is CASSFSGAFYGYTF. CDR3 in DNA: TGTGCCAGCAGTTTTTCAGGGGCCTTCTATGGCTACACCTTC.

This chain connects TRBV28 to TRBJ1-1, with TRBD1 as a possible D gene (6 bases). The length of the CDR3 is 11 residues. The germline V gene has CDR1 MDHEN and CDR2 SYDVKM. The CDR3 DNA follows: TGTGCGGGGGCCGGAAACACTGAAGCTTTCTTT. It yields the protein CAGAGNTEAFF.

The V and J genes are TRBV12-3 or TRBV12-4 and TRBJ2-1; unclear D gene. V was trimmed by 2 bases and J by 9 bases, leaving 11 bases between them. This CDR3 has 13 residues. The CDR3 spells CASSLSTFGEQFF. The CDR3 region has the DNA TGTGCCAGCAGTTTAAGCACCTTTGGTGAGCAGTTCTTC.

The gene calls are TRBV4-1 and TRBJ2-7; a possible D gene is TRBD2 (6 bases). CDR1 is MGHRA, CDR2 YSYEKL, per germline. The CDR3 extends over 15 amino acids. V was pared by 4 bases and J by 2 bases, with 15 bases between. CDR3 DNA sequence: TGCGCCAGCAGCCCCGAGGCGGGACTTACCTACGAGCAGTACGTC. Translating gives CASSPEAGLTYEQYV.

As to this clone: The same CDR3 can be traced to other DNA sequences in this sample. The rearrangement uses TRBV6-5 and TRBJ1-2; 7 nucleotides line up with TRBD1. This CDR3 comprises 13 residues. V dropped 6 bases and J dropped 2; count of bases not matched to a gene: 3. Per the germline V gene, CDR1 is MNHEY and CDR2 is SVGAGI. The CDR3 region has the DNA TGTGCCAGCAGCCCGACAGGGAACTATGGCTACACCTTC. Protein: CASSPTGNYGYTF.

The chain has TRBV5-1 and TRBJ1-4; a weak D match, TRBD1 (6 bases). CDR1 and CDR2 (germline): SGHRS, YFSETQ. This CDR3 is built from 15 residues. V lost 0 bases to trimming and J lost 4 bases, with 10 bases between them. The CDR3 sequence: CASSLGTALNEKLFF. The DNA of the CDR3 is TGCGCCAGCAGCTTGGGGACAGCCCTTAATGAAAAACTGTTTTTT.

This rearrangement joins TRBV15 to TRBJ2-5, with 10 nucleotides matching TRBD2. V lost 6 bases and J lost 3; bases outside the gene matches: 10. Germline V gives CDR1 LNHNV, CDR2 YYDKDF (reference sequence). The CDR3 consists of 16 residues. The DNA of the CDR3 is TGTGCCACCAGTTATACTAGCGGGGTCCCCGAAGAGACCCAGTACTTC. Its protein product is CATSYTSGVPEETQYF.